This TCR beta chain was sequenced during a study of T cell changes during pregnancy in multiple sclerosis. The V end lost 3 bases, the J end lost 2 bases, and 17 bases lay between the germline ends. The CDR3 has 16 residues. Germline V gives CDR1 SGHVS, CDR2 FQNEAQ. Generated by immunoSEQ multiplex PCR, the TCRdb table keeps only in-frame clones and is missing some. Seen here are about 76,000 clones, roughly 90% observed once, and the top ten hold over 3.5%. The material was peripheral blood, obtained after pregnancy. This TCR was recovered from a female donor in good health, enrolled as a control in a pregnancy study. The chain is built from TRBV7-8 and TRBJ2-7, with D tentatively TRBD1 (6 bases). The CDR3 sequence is CASSFINMAGAYEQYF. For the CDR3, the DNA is TGTGCCAGCAGCTTTATTAACATGGCAGGGGCCTACGAGCAGTACTTC.